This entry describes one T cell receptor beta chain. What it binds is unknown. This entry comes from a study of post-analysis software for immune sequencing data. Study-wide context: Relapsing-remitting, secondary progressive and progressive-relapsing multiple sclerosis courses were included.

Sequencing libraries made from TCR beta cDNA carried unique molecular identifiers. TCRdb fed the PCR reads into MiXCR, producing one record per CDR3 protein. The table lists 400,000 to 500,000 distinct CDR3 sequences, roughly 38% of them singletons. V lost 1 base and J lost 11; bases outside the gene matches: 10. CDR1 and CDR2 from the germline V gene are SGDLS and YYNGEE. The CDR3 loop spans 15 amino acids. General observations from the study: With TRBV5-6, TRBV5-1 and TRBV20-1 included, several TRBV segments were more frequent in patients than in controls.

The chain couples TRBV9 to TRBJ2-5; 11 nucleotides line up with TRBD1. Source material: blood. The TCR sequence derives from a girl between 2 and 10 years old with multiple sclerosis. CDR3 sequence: CASSVPDRGPGEQYF. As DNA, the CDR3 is TGTGCCAGCAGCGTACCGGACAGGGGGCCGGGTGAGCAGTACTTC.